The 22 T cell receptor beta chains reported below all come from one sample, sequenced in a study of blood T cell repertoires in COVID-19. Sequencing used immunoSEQ multiplex PCR; TCRdb keeps in-frame clones, though not all of them. Seen here are tens of thousands of clones, around 87% observed once, and the top ten hold under 4.5%. The sample comprised peripheral blood. The receptor set was obtained from a human donor in a cohort sampled during active COVID-19.

This chain connects TRBV27 to TRBJ2-7, with 7 nucleotides matching TRBD1. The CDR3 totals 14 residues. Germline V lookup: CDR1 MNHEY, CDR2 SMNVEV (reference sequence). V trimming: 1 base; J trimming: 5 bases; junction bases outside the gene matches: 5. CDR3 residues: CASSLFDRVHEQYF. CDR3 sequence (DNA): TGTGCCAGCAGTTTATTTGACAGGGTCCACGAGCAGTACTTC.

The chain has TRBV15 and TRBJ1-1, with D maybe TRBD1 (5 bases). Germline CDR1 reads LNHNV; CDR2 reads YYDKDF (reference sequence). The CDR3 has 14 residues. V gave up 3 bases and J gave up 4 bases, with 12 bases separating them. The CDR3 loop is CATSRGGVSTEAFF. The CDR3 nucleotides are TGTGCCACCAGCAGGGGGGGGGTGAGCACTGAAGCTTTCTTT.

The chain employs TRBV19 and TRBJ1-1; 8 bases agree with TRBD1. CDR3 length equals 15 residues. The germline gives CDR1 LNHDA, CDR2 SQIVND (reference sequence). With V trimmed by 3 bases and J by 1 base, 4 bases remained unmatched. The CDR3 loop is CASSIKDRGNTEAFF. CDR3 sequence (DNA): TGTGCCAGTAGTATTAAAGACAGGGGGAACACTGAAGCTTTCTTT.

A single count supports this clone. The CDR3, as DNA: TGTGCCAGTAGTCTGAAACAGGGGATGTTTGACGAGCAGTACTTC. As protein: CASSLKQGMFDEQYF. The J gene is TRBJ2-7, the V gene TRBV19; 7 nucleotides agree with TRBD1. The CDR3 is 15 residues long. V was clipped by 5 bases and J by 5 bases; unmatched bases: 12. Per the germline V gene, CDR1 is LNHDA and CDR2 is SQIVND (reference sequence).

The chain couples TRBV5-4 to TRBJ2-7, with TRBD2 identical over 10 bases. J lost 2 bases, V lost 4 bases, and 0 bases had no gene match. Germline assignment: CDR1 SGHNT and CDR2 YYREEE (reference sequence). The CDR3 has 13 residues. CDR3 sequence reads: CASSGTSAYEQYF. The CDR3 nucleotides are TGTGCCAGCAGCGGGACTAGCGCCTACGAGCAGTACTTC.

Details on this clone: This specimen includes other DNA sequences encoding the same CDR3. This chain connects TRBV9 to TRBJ2-7; possibly TRBD1 for D (6 bases). The CDR3 runs to 14 residues. Germline V gives CDR1 SGDLS, CDR2 YYNGEE. The ends were cut back, 0 bases at V and 2 bases at J, with 9 bases in the middle. The CDR3 region is CASSVGGGTYEQYF. In nucleotides, the CDR3 is TGTGCCAGCAGCGTAGGAGGGGGAACCTACGAGCAGTACTTC. The complete variable domain, with remaining parts taken from reference TRBV9 and TRBJ2-7, reads DSGVTQTPKHLITATGQRVTLRCSPRSGDLSVYWYQQSLDQGLQFLIQYYNGEERAKGNILERFSAQQFPDLHSELNLSSLELGDSALYFCASSVGGGTYEQYFGPGTRLTVT.

The rearrangement links TRBV6-5 to TRBJ1-5; D gene ambiguous. This CDR3 has 14 residues. Trimming stripped 0 bases from V and 7 bases from J, with 10 bases between. Germline CDR1 is MNHEY and CDR2 is SVGAGI. This chain's CDR3 is CASSYSAGLQPQHF. For the CDR3, the DNA is TGTGCCAGCAGTTACTCAGCCGGGTTGCAGCCCCAGCATTTT.

The V call is TRBV6-1, the J call TRBJ2-3; D might be TRBD2 (5 bases). CDR3 size: 15 residues. Germline V gene data show CDR1 as MNHNS and CDR2 as SASEGT. Trimming shortened V by 0 bases and J by 6 bases, and 13 bases separated the two germline ends. For the CDR3, the DNA is TGTGCCAGCAGTGAAGCGCGGGCTAAAGGGGATACGCAGTATTTT. Protein product: CASSEARAKGDTQYF.

A single count supports this clone. CDR3 sequence reads: CASGTGAAGNTIYF. The CDR3 region has the DNA TGTGCTAGTGGGACAGGGGCTGCTGGAAACACCATATATTTT. This chain connects TRBV12-5 to TRBJ1-3; TRBD1 aligns across 8 bases. CDR3 size: 14 residues. CDR1 and CDR2 (germline): LGHNT, FRNRAP. With 6 bases clipped from V and 2 bases from J, the junction kept 3 bases outside the gene matches.

This clone has more than one count but fewer than ten. This chain links TRBV2 with TRBJ2-5; D remains ambiguous. Germline V CDR1 and CDR2: SNHLY, FYNNEI. The CDR3 totals 11 residues. The germline V and J ends were trimmed by 3 bases and 5 bases, with 4 bases remaining between them. CDR3 in DNA: TGTGCCAGCAGTGACTCGGAGACCCAGTACTTC. As protein: CASSDSETQYF.

The genes are TRBV4-3 and TRBJ1-2, with 7 bases fitting TRBD1. The CDR3 length is 15 residues. CDR1 LGHNA and CDR2 YSLEER come from the germline V gene. Trimming cost V 0 bases and J 3 bases; bases outside gene matches: 4. The CDR3 region is CASSQEQGWHYGYTF. The CDR3 DNA reads as TGCGCCAGCAGCCAAGAACAGGGGTGGCACTATGGCTACACCTTC.

The sample holds one count of this clone. Compared with germline, one end of the junction differs, possibly owing to a read error. This chain joins TRBV27 and TRBJ2-7; a weak D match, TRBD2 (5 bases). Germline CDR1 MNHEY, CDR2 SMNVEV (reference sequence). CDR3 size: 10 residues. The CDR3 region is CYSRDYEQYF. The CDR3 DNA is TGCTACTCCCGGGACTACGAGCAGTACTTC.

The J gene is TRBJ1-2, the V gene TRBV29-1; a possible D gene is TRBD1 (6 bases). This CDR3 comprises 13 residues. Germline V gene sequence: CDR1 SQVTM, CDR2 ANQGSEA. Trimming removed 4 bases from V and 4 bases from J, with 13 bases in between. The CDR3 region has the DNA TGCAGCGTTGGAGGGGGTCGGGTCTATGGCTACACCTTC. Protein: CSVGGGRVYGYTF.

The rearrangement uses TRBV9 and TRBJ1-2; no clear D gene. The CDR3 is 15 amino acids. Trimming shortened V by 4 bases and J by 6 bases, and 19 bases separated the two germline ends. Germline CDR1 is SGDLS and CDR2 is YYNGEE. This CDR3 reads CASSFPLTQSDGYTF. The CDR3 DNA is TGTGCCAGCAGCTTTCCCCTGACCCAAAGCGATGGCTACACCTTC.

CDR3 DNA: TGTGCCATCAACAAGGACAGCGCGAACACCGGGGAGCTGTTTTTT. As protein: CAINKDSANTGELFF. The V gene is TRBV10-3, the J gene TRBJ2-2; D is possibly TRBD1 (6 bases). This CDR3 comprises 15 residues. V shed 7 bases and J shed 0 bases, with 12 bases lying between them. Germline CDR1 is ENHRY and CDR2 is SYGVKD.

The chain carries TRBV27 and TRBJ1-4; 8 nucleotides agree with TRBD1. The CDR3 is 15 amino acids. The V gene end was trimmed by 0 bases and the J gene end by 5 bases; junction bases not matched to a gene: 2. The V gene's germline CDR1 is MNHEY and CDR2 SMNVEV (reference sequence). Here the CDR3 DNA reads TGTGCCAGCAGTTTATCGACAGGGGCGAATGAAAAACTGTTTTTT. This codes for CASSLSTGANEKLFF.

The V call is TRBV4-3, the J call TRBJ2-1, with D perhaps matching TRBD2 (6 bases). V was trimmed by 4 bases and J by 8 bases, leaving 18 bases between them. This CDR3 has 15 residues. The germline gives CDR1 LGHNA, CDR2 YSLEER. The CDR3 DNA reads TGCGCCAGCAGCCCATGGGGGGAGTCTTTATATGAGCAGTTCTTC. Translated, it gives CASSPWGESLYEQFF.

The chain has TRBV29-1 and TRBJ2-7, with 11 bases that match TRBD1. Germline-derived CDR1 and CDR2 are SQVTM and ANQGSEA. The J segment lost 3 bases and the V segment lost 5 bases, leaving 6 bases of the junction unmatched. CDR3 length: 14 amino acids. CDR3 nucleotide sequence: TGCAGCGTTACCACCGGGACAGGGGGCTACGAGCAGTACTTC. As protein: CSVTTGTGGYEQYF.

The CDR3 sequence is CASSVAVVGEQYF. As DNA, the CDR3 is TGTGCCAGCTCGGTAGCGGTAGTCGGCGAGCAGTACTTC. The chain employs TRBV9 and TRBJ2-7; perhaps TRBD2 as D (6 bases). The CDR3 length is 13 residues. The germline CDR1 and CDR2 sequences are SGDLS and YYNGEE. V gave up 7 bases and J gave up 6 bases, with 17 bases separating them.

V gene TRBV28 combines with J gene TRBJ1-5, with TRBD1 identical over 9 bases. The germline gives CDR1 MDHEN, CDR2 SYDVKM. This CDR3 is 16 amino acids long. V trimming: 2 bases; J trimming: 8 bases; junction bases outside the gene matches: 10. The CDR3 here is CASSLSDRTGEKPQHF. CDR3 DNA: TGTGCCAGCAGTTTAAGCGATAGGACAGGGGAGAAGCCCCAGCATTTT.

The chain links TRBV2 to TRBJ2-2; TRBD1 aligns across 7 bases. J gave up 6 bases and V 4 bases, and 14 bases lay outside the gene matches. CDR1 SNHLY and CDR2 FYNNEI come from the germline V gene. This CDR3 spans 17 amino acids. CDR3 DNA sequence: TGTGCCAGCAGTGGGCGTCGGAAGGGGGCAAGTGCCGGGGAGCTGTTTTTT. Protein: CASSGRRKGASAGELFF.

The chain links TRBV9 to TRBJ1-1; 8 bases agree with TRBD1. CDR1 and CDR2 (germline): SGDLS, YYNGEE. The CDR3 totals 18 residues. J gave up 0 bases and V 2 bases, and 12 bases lay outside the gene matches. CDR3 in DNA: TGTGCCAGCAGCGTTAGCCGGACAGGGCCTCTCATGAACACTGAAGCTTTCTTT. As protein: CASSVSRTGPLMNTEAFF.